The clone carrying this TCR beta chain was recorded at least ten times. Its antigen is still unknown. These data are taken from a study of breast tumors, draining lymph nodes, adjacent tissues. Study-wide results and caveats: The lymph node origin of tumor T cells was framed as consistent with a hypothesis, not demonstrated. Luminal-like breast cancer showed significantly higher tumor–nontumor repertoire similarity than basal-like. Tumor TCR diversity was below lymph nodes but above nontumor tissue.

TCRdb re-derived calls from the multiplex PCR reads in MiXCR, one entry per CDR3 protein. The table has a few hundred thousand distinct CDR3 sequences, less than 45% seen once. Samples came from axillary lymph nodes draining the breast cancer. Material for sequencing was axillary lymph node tissue. This clonotype originated in a female donor with breast cancer. Some clones in this sample may be carry-over from other donors' samples.

CDR3 DNA: TGTGCCAGCAGCTTTTTGAACAGGGGAGTGGGCGAGACCCAGTACTTC. It is translated as CASSFLNRGVGETQYF. The chain links TRBV7-2 to TRBJ2-5, with TRBD1 matching 7 bases. This CDR3 spans 16 amino acids. Germline V CDR1 and CDR2: SGHTA, FQGNSA. V was pared by 3 bases and J by 5 bases, with 12 bases of the junction left unmatched. Full variable domain (missing parts from reference TRBV7-2 and TRBJ2-5): GAGVSQSPSNKVTEKGKDVELRCDPISGHTALYWYRQSLGQGLEFLIYFQGNSAPDKSGLPSDRFSAERTGGSVSTLTIQRTQQEDSAVYLCASSFLNRGVGETQYFGPGTRLLVL.